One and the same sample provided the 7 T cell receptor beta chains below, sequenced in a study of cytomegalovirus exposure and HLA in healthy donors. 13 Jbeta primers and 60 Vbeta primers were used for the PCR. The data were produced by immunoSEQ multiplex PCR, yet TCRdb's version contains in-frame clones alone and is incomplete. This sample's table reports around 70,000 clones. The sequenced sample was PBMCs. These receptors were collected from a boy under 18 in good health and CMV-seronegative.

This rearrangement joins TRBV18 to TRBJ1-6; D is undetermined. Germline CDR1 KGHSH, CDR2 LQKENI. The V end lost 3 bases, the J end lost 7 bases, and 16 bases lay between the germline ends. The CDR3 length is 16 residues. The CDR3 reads CASSPLAGGANSPLHF. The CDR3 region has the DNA TGTGCCAGCTCACCCCTGGCGGGAGGAGCGAATTCACCCCTCCACTTT.

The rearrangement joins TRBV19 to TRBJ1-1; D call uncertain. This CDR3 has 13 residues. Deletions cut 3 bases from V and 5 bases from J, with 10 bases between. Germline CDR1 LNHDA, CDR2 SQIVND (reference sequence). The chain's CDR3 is CASSIQSGTEAFF. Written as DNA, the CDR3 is TGTGCCAGTAGTATTCAGTCGGGAACTGAAGCTTTCTTT.

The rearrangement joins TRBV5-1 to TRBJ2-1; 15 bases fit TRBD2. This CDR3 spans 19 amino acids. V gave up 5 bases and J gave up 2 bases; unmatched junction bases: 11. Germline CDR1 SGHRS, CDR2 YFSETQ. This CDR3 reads CASSVPSRTSGRAYNEQFF. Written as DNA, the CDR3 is TGCGCCAGCAGTGTACCCTCAAGGACTAGCGGGAGGGCCTACAATGAGCAGTTCTTC.

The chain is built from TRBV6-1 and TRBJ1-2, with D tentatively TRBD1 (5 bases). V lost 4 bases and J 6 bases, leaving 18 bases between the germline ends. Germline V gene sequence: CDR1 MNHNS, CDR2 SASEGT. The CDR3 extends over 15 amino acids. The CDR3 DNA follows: TGTGCCAGCAGTGCTATTGGGGGGTATAGGCATGGCTACACCTTC. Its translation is CASSAIGGYRHGYTF.

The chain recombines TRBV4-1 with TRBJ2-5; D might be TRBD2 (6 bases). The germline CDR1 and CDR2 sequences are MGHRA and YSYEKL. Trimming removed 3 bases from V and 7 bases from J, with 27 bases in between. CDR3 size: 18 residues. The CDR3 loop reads CASSQDRFDTAAGRTQYF. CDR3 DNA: TGCGCCAGCAGCCAGGACCGATTCGACACAGCCGCGGGGAGGACCCAGTACTTC.

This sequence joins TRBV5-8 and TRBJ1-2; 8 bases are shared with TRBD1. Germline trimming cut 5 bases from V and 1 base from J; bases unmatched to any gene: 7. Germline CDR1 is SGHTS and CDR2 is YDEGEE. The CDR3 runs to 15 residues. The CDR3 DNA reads TGTGCCAGCAGGGCTACAGGGGGACGTAACTATGGCTACACCTTC. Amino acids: CASRATGGRNYGYTF.

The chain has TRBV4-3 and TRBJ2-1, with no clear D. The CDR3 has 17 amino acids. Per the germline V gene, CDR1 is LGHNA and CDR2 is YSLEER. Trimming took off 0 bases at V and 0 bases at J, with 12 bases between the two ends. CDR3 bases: TGCGCCAGCAGCCAAGATATCTCAGTAGCCTCCTACAATGAGCAGTTCTTC. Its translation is CASSQDISVASYNEQFF.